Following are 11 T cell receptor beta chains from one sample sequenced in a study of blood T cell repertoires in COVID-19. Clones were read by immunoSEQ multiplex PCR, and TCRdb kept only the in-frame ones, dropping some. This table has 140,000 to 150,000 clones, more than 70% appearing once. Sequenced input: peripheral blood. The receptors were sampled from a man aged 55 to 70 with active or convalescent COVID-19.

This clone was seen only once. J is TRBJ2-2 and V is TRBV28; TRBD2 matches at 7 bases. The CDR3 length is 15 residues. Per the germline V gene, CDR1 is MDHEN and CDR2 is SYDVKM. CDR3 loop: CASNSGSANTGELFF. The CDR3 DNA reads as TGTGCTTCAAATAGCGGGTCTGCGAACACCGGGGAGCTGTTTTTT.

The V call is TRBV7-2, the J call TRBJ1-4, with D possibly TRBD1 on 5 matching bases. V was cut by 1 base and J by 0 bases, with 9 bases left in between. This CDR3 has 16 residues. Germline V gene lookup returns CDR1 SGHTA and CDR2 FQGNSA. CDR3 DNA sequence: TGTGCCAGCAGCTTAGACGGGACTGCAACTAATGAAAAACTGTTTTTT. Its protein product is CASSLDGTATNEKLFF.

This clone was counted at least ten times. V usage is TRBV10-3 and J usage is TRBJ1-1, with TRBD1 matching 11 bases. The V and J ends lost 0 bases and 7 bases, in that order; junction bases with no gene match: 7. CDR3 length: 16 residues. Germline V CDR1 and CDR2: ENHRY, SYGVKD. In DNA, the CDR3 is TGTGCCATCAGTGAGTCAAGGGGAGGGACAGGGGGTGAAGCTTTCTTT. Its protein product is CAISESRGGTGGEAFF.

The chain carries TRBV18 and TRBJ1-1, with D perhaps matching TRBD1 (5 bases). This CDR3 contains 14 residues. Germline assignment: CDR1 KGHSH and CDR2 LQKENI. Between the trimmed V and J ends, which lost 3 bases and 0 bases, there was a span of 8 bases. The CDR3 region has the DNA TGTGCCAGCTCACCGCAGGGCATGAACACTGAAGCTTTCTTT. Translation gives CASSPQGMNTEAFF.

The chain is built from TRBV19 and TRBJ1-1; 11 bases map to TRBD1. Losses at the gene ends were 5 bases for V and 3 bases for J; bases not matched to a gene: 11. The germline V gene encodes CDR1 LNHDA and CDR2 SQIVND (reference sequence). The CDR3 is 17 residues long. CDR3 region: CASSRTGGAPLDTEAFF. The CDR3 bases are TGTGCCAGTAGTCGGACAGGGGGCGCCCCCTTGGACACTGAAGCTTTCTTT. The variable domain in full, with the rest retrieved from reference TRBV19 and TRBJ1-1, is DGGITQSPKYLFRKEGQNVTLSCEQNLNHDAMYWYRQDPGQGLRLIYYSQIVNDFQKGDIAEGYSVSREKKESFPLTVTSAQKNPTAFYLCASSRTGGAPLDTEAFFGQGTRLTVV.

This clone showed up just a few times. Written as DNA, the CDR3 is TGTGCCAGCAGTGGAGGGGCTCGGGGGTATAATTCACCCCTCCACTTT. It is translated as CASSGGARGYNSPLHF. The rearrangement links TRBV25-1 to TRBJ1-6, with D perhaps matching TRBD1 (5 bases). CDR1 and CDR2 (germline): MGHDK, SYGVNS. This CDR3 has 16 amino acids. The V end was cut by 4 bases, the J end by 4 bases, with 14 bases between.

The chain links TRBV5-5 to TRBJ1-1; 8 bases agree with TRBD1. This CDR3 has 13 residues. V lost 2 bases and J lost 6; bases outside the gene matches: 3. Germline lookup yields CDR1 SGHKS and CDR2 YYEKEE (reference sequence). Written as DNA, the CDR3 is TGTGCCAGCAGCTTCCAGGGGGCCGCTGAAGCTTTCTTT. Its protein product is CASSFQGAAEAFF.

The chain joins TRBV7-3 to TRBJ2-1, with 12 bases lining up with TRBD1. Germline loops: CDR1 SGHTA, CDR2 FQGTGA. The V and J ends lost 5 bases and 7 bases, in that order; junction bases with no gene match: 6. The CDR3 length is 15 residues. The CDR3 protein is CASSPGTGGMNEQFF. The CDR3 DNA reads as TGTGCCAGCAGCCCCGGGACAGGGGGCATGAATGAGCAGTTCTTC.

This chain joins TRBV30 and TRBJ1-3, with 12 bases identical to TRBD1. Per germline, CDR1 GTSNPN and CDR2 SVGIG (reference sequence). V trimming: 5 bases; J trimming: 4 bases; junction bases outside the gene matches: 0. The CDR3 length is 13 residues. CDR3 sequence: CAWGTGGGNTIYF. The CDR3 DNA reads TGTGCCTGGGGGACAGGGGGCGGAAACACCATATATTTT.

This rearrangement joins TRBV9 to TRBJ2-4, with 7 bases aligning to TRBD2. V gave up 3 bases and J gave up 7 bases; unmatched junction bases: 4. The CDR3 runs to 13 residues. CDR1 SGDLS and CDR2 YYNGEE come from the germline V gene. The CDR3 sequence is CASSGEGLNIQYF. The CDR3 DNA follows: TGTGCCAGCAGCGGGGAGGGCCTGAACATTCAGTACTTC.

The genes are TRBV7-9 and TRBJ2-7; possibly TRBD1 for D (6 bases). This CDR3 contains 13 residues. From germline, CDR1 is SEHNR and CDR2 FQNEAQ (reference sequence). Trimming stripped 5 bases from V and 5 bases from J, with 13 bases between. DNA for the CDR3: TGTGCCAGCAGCCAACGGACAGAGGACGAGCAGTACTTC. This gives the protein CASSQRTEDEQYF. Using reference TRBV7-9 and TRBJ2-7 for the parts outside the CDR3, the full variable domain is DTGVSQNPRHKITKRGQNVTFRCDPISEHNRLYWYRQTLGQGPEFLTYFQNEAQLEKSRLLSDRFSAERPKGSFSTLEIQRTEQGDSAMYLCASSQRTEDEQYFGPGTRLTVT.